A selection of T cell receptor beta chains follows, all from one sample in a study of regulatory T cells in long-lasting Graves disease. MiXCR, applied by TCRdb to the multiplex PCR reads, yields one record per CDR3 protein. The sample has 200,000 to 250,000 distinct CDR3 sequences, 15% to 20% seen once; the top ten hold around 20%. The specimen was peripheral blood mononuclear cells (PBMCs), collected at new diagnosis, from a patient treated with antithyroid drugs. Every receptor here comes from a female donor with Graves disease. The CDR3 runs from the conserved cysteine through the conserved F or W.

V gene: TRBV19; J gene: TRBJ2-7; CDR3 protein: CASSISQASSYEQYF
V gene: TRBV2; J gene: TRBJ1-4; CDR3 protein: CASSEGGQGSEKLFF
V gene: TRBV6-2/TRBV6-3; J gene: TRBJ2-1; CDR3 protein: CASSLQLAGRYNEQFF
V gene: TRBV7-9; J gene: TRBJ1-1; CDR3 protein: CASSPLGQGSRANTEAFF
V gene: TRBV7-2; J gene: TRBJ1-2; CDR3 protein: CASSFGGVIYGYTF
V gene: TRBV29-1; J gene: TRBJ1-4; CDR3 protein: CSVPTGVGGEKLFF
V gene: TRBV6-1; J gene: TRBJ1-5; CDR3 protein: CASSEQGSGNQPQHF
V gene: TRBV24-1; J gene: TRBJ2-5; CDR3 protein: CATSESPETQYF
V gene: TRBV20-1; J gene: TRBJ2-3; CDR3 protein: CSASQAGGRTDTQYF
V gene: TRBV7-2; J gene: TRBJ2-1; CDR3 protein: CASSPKLAGAHNEQFF
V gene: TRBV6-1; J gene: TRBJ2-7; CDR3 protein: CASIKGTGGPYEQYF
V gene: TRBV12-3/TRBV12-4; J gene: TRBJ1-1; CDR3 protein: CASESTMNTEAFF